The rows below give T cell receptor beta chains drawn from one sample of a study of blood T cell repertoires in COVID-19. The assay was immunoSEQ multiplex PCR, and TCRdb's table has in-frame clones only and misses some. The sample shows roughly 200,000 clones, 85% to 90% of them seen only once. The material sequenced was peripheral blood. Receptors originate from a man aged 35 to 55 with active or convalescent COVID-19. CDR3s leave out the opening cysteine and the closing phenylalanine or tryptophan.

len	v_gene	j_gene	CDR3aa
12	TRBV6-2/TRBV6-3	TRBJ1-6	ASSYPGGRSPLH
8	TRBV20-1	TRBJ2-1	SAAPHEQF
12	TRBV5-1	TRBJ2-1	ASSLAGHYNEQF
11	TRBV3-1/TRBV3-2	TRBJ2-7	ASSLEVSYEQY
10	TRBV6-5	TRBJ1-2	ASRGPTYGYT
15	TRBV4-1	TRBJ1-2	ASSQDAPQAGGYGYT
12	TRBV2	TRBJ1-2	ASSDSKGVRGYT
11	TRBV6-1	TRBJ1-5	ASSEISGQPQH
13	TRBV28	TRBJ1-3	ASSLVQGVGNTIY
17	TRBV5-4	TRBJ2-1	ASSSGLAGGPSSYNEQF
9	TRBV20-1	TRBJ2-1	SAETGKEQF
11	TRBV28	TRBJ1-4	ASSLSDSQRLF
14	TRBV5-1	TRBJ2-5	ASSLGPQGLQETQY
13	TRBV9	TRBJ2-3	ASSVTGGDTDTQY
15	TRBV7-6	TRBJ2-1	ASSLAQPGLWGNEQF
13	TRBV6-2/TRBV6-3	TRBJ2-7	ASSSPTGDSYEQY
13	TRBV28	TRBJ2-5	ASSHPRMGQETQY
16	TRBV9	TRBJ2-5	ASSVGTSGGAGQETQY
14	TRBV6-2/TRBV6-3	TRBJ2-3	ASSYGGQGGTDTQY
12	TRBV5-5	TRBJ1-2	ASSLGGADYGYT
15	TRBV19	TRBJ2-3	ASSQGRNLRRTDTQY
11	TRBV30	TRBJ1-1	AWSKSDYTEAF
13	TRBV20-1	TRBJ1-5	SASPGTTSNQPQH
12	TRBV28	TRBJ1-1	ASSSGQRNTEAF
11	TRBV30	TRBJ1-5	AWSVGGNQPQH
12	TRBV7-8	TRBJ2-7	ASSSAGGIIEQY
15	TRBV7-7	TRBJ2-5	ASSLGQGVMGMETQY
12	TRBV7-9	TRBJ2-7	ASSFPGQGYEQY
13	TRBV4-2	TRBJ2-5	ASSHPGLQQETQY
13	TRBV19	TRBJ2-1	ASSVTVGSYNEQF
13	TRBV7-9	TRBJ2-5	ASSALAGGPETQY
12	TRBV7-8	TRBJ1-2	ASSLQGADSGYT
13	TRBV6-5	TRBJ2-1	ASRRPGTGGFEQF
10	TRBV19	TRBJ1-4	ASNRASEKLF
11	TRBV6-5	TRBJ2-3	ASSPRQGDTQY
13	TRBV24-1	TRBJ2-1	ATSDLGDREGEQF
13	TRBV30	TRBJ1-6	AWSVGSRANSPLH
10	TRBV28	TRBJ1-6	ASSLPRSPLH
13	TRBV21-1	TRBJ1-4	ASSKNDEGGEKLF
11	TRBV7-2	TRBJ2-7	ASSLPALNEQY
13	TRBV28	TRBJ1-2	ASSNTGEANYGYT
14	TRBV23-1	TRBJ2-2	ASSHSDRGGTGELF
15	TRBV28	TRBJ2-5	ASSSTSGGLSPRTQY
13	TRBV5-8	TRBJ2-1	ASSRRGLGVDEQF
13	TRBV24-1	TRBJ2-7	ATSDPGRDSYEQY
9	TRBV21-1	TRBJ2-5	ASSRKETQY